This T cell receptor beta chain emerged from a study of blood T cell repertoires in COVID-19. About the research overall: Collection of acute and convalescent COVID-19 samples took place in the United States, Italy and Spain. Sources were T cells, B-cell-depleted T cells, or PBMCs; the material itself was cDNA or gDNA.

Individuals aged about 18 to 89 years were recruited from approximately 24 US areas. Donors in Cohort 3 counted as recovered after two negative PCRs, clearance, or symptom resolution. Profiling relied on immunoSEQ multiplex PCR, and the TCRdb table lists in-frame clones only, not all of them. The sample carries roughly 290,000 clones, roughly 88% recorded once. This TCR was recovered from a man aged 25 to 40 who had recovered from COVID-19. The sample taken for sequencing was PBMCs or T cells enriched from blood (not recorded which).

The CDR3 nucleotides are TGTGCCAGCAGCGATTGGACACCTCGGGCCAATGAGCAGTTCTTC. This encodes CASSDWTPRANEQFF. V and J are TRBV9 and TRBJ2-1; the D gene is possibly TRBD1 (5 bases). Trimming took 3 bases from V and 6 from J, leaving 16 bases between them. There are 15 residues in the CDR3. In germline, CDR1 is SGDLS, CDR2 YYNGEE.